These 32 T cell receptor beta chains originate from one sample sequenced in a study of cytomegalovirus exposure and HLA in healthy donors. Primers included in the PCR were 60 Vbeta and 13 Jbeta primers. Method: immunoSEQ multiplex PCR; TCRdb's copy keeps in-frame clones and lacks some. The table lists 100,000 or so clones, 70% to 85% of them singletons. Sequences were obtained from PBMCs. The receptors shown here come from a woman aged 18-30 years in good health and CMV-seronegative.

V gene TRBV19 combines with J gene TRBJ2-5; D is uncertain. The V gene's germline CDR1 is LNHDA and CDR2 SQIVND (reference sequence). The V and J ends lost 3 bases and 7 bases respectively, with 12 bases between them. This CDR3 is 13 amino acids long. The CDR3 spells CASSIQVSWTQYF. In DNA, the CDR3 is TGTGCCAGTAGTATTCAGGTCTCATGGACCCAGTACTTC.

The CDR3 DNA reads as TGCGCCAGCAGCTCAATCGGGGCGGGACAGGGAAGAGGCTACACCTTC. This translates into CASSSIGAGQGRGYTF. The V and J genes are TRBV5-1 and TRBJ1-2; 9 bases align to TRBD1. This CDR3 is 16 amino acids long. Germline trimming cut 3 bases from V and 8 bases from J; bases unmatched to any gene: 14. The germline CDR1 and CDR2 sequences are SGHRS and YFSETQ.

The rearrangement joins TRBV5-4 to TRBJ1-1, with D unresolved. Germline V lookup: CDR1 SGHNT, CDR2 YYREEE (reference sequence). Trimming took 4 bases from V and 1 from J, leaving 11 bases between them. This CDR3 region has 14 residues. In DNA, the CDR3 is TGTGCCAGCAGCCTCCCCCCCCCGAACACTGAAGCTTTCTTT. Its protein is CASSLPPPNTEAFF.

This chain joins TRBV19 and TRBJ2-3, with TRBD1 matching over 7 bases. The CDR3 contains 14 residues. CDR1 LNHDA and CDR2 SQIVND come from the germline V gene (reference sequence). Trimming at V came to 6 bases and at J to 3 bases, leaving 6 bases not matched to a gene. Here the CDR3 reads CASSSGQRTDTQYF. CDR3 nucleotides: TGTGCCAGTAGCTCGGGACAGCGGACAGATACGCAGTATTTT.

The CDR3 nucleotides are TGTGCCAGCAGCCTTGTTCAGCGGGGGGGCGGGGAGCTGTTTTTT. Protein: CASSLVQRGGGELFF. The rearrangement uses TRBV7-6 and TRBJ2-2, with 10 bases that match TRBD2. V shed 5 bases and J 7 bases; nucleotides not matched to a gene: 7. The CDR3 extends over 15 amino acids. Germline CDR1 SGHVS, CDR2 FNYEAQ.

The chain has TRBV7-9 and TRBJ1-2; D might be TRBD1 (5 bases). Germline-derived CDR1 and CDR2 are SEHNR and FQNEAQ (reference sequence). The CDR3 loop spans 15 amino acids. V was cut by 1 base and J by 2 bases, with 11 bases left in between. The CDR3, as DNA: TGTGCCAGCAGCTTAGACCCGACAGCAAACTATGGCTACACCTTC. It codes for CASSLDPTANYGYTF.

The chain recombines TRBV5-1 with TRBJ2-7; D not certain. The germline V gene encodes CDR1 SGHRS and CDR2 YFSETQ. With 6 bases removed from V and 4 bases from J, the gap between germline ends came to 20 bases. This CDR3 region has 15 residues. Here the CDR3 reads CASTPSSAFSYEQYF. The CDR3 DNA follows: TGCGCCAGCACCCCCTCCTCCGCGTTCTCTTACGAGCAGTACTTC.

The chain carries TRBV7-2 and TRBJ1-3; 7 nucleotides line up with TRBD1. Trimming removed 5 bases from V and 2 bases from J; junction bases left unmatched: 0. In germline, CDR1 is SGHTA, CDR2 FQGNSA. The CDR3 consists of 13 residues. The CDR3 spells CASSQGAGNTIYF. The CDR3 nucleotides read TGTGCCAGCAGCCAGGGGGCTGGAAACACCATATATTTT.

The V call is TRBV19, the J call TRBJ1-2; TRBD1 is a possible D gene (5 bases). The ends were cut back, 3 bases at V and 5 bases at J, with 13 bases in the middle. This CDR3 is built from 14 residues. From germline, CDR1 is LNHDA and CDR2 SQIVND (reference sequence). CDR3 region: CASSILQERYGYTF. The DNA of the CDR3 is TGTGCCAGTAGTATCCTACAGGAACGGTATGGCTACACCTTC.

The chain uses TRBV2 and TRBJ2-3; 9 nucleotides align to TRBD2. Germline loops: CDR1 SNHLY, CDR2 FYNNEI. The CDR3 has 18 residues. Trimming removed 8 bases from V and 5 bases from J; junction bases left unmatched: 20. This CDR3 is CASLKEREVTEGIDTQYF. The CDR3, as DNA: TGTGCCAGCTTGAAGGAGCGGGAGGTGACAGAGGGTATAGATACGCAGTATTTT.

The chain carries TRBV11-2 and TRBJ1-1; 7 bases match TRBD1. V was clipped by 5 bases and J by 0 bases; unmatched bases: 0. The CDR3 is 13 amino acids. Germline V gene lookup returns CDR1 SGHAT and CDR2 FQNNGV. The CDR3 loop is CASSGTVNTEAFF. CDR3 coding DNA: TGTGCCAGCAGCGGGACAGTGAACACTGAAGCTTTCTTT.

V gene TRBV4-3 combines with J gene TRBJ1-2; D gene uncertain. The CDR3 sequence is 15 residues long. Trimming removed 4 bases at V and 6 bases at J, with 18 bases between. Looked up from germline, CDR1 is LGHNA and CDR2 is YSLEER. CDR3 bases: TGCGCCAGCAGCCCAGACACGGAGACTGTCCATGGCTACACCTTC. Its protein is CASSPDTETVHGYTF.

This rearrangement joins TRBV5-1 to TRBJ1-2; TRBD1 matches 7 bases. Germline CDR1 is SGHRS and CDR2 is YFSETQ. V dropped 0 bases and J dropped 4; count of bases not matched to a gene: 0. CDR3 length: 13 amino acids. The CDR3 here is CASSLGDSYGYTF. The CDR3 DNA is TGCGCCAGCAGCTTGGGGGACAGCTATGGCTACACCTTC.

The CDR3 DNA reads TGCGCCAGCAGCCAAGGGAGGGGCGGGAGGGCAAACGACGAGCAGTACTTC. This codes for CASSQGRGGRANDEQYF. The genes are TRBV4-3 and TRBJ2-7, with 9 nucleotides matching TRBD2. Germline-derived CDR1 and CDR2 are LGHNA and YSLEER. The CDR3 runs 17 residues. The V segment lost 1 base and the J segment 5 bases; nucleotides outside the gene matches: 12.

The genes are TRBV6-1 and TRBJ2-5, with 8 nucleotides matching TRBD1. The J call is doubtful: the DNA matches TRBJ2-7 better. This CDR3 has 13 amino acids. In germline, CDR1 is MNHNS, CDR2 SASEGT. Written as DNA, the CDR3 is TGTGCCAGCAGACAGGGGGGCTCCTACGAGCAGTACTTC. The encoded protein is CASRQGGSYEQYF.

The sample holds one count of this clone. The chain uses TRBV7-2 and TRBJ2-3, with a weak D call TRBD2 (5 bases). Germline V gene sequence: CDR1 SGHTA, CDR2 FQGNSA. V was cut by 4 bases and J by 4 bases, with 21 bases left in between. The CDR3 has 17 amino acids. This CDR3 is CASSSFVLSSGADTQYF. CDR3 nucleotides: TGTGCCAGCAGCTCTTTTGTTTTGTCGAGCGGAGCAGATACGCAGTATTTT.

Comments on this clone: The sample has other DNA sequences that encode this CDR3 too. The gene calls are TRBV9 and TRBJ2-1; 9 bases are a match to TRBD2. The CDR3 consists of 15 residues. V lost 0 bases to trimming and J lost 9 bases; unmatched junction nucleotides: 7. The germline gives CDR1 SGDLS, CDR2 YYNGEE. The CDR3 sequence is CASSVDGGGAGEQFF. The CDR3 nucleotides are TGTGCCAGCAGCGTAGACGGCGGGGGGGCGGGTGAGCAGTTCTTC. Full variable domain (rest looked up from reference TRBV9 and TRBJ2-1): DSGVTQTPKHLITATGQRVTLRCSPRSGDLSVYWYQQSLDQGLQFLIQYYNGEERAKGNILERFSAQQFPDLHSELNLSSLELGDSALYFCASSVDGGGAGEQFFGPGTRLTVL.

This clone showed up just once. J is TRBJ2-1 and V is TRBV12-5; 9 bases agree with TRBD1. The V gene end was trimmed by 2 bases and the J gene end by 8 bases; junction bases not matched to a gene: 4. The CDR3 contains 14 residues. In germline, CDR1 is LGHNT, CDR2 FRNRAP. In nucleotides, the CDR3 is TGTGCTAGTGGTTTGCCCCGGACAGGGGATGAGCAGTTCTTC. As protein: CASGLPRTGDEQFF.

The V and J genes are TRBV27 and TRBJ1-4, with D perhaps TRBD1 (6 bases). V shed 2 bases and J shed 6 bases, with 10 bases lying between them. CDR1 and CDR2 from the germline V gene are MNHEY and SMNVEV (reference sequence). The CDR3 contains 14 residues. The CDR3 region has the DNA TGTGCCAGCAGTTTACAGGGGCAGGATGAAAAACTGTTTTTT. Residues: CASSLQGQDEKLFF.

The rearrangement uses TRBV19 and TRBJ1-1; no clear D gene. Germline lookup yields CDR1 LNHDA and CDR2 SQIVND (reference sequence). The germline V and J ends were trimmed by 5 bases and 4 bases, with 11 bases remaining between them. CDR3 size: 13 residues. The DNA for the CDR3 is TGTGCCAGTAGTTCATTCAGTTTCACTGAAGCTTTCTTT. Amino acid sequence: CASSSFSFTEAFF.

This clone appeared once. This chain links TRBV5-4 with TRBJ2-1; 7 bases fit TRBD2. The germline V gene has CDR1 SGHNT and CDR2 YYREEE (reference sequence). This CDR3 comprises 16 residues. Germline trimming cut 5 bases from V and 8 bases from J; bases unmatched to any gene: 16. The chain's CDR3 is CASRPRGAGVFDEQFF. Here the CDR3 DNA reads TGTGCCAGCAGGCCCCGGGGCGCGGGGGTTTTCGATGAGCAGTTCTTC.

V usage is TRBV5-1 and J usage is TRBJ2-3, with TRBD1 as a possible D gene (5 bases). V was pared by 0 bases and J by 1 base, with 12 bases between. The CDR3 runs to 16 residues. Germline CDR1 is SGHRS and CDR2 is YFSETQ. CDR3 amino acids: CASSLGGGPRTDTQYF. In DNA, the CDR3 is TGCGCCAGCAGCTTGGGGGGCGGCCCCCGCACAGATACGCAGTATTTT.

The chain uses TRBV7-9 and TRBJ2-1; 9 bases match TRBD2. Germline assignment: CDR1 SEHNR and CDR2 FQNEAQ (reference sequence). Unmatched junction bases numbered 7, after V lost 5 bases and J lost 2 bases. This CDR3 region has 16 residues. The CDR3 loop reads CASSPWTSETYNEQFF. The CDR3, as DNA: TGTGCCAGCAGCCCCTGGACTAGCGAGACCTACAATGAGCAGTTCTTC.

The V gene is TRBV2, the J gene TRBJ2-1; the D gene is possibly TRBD2 (5 bases). The V end was cut by 6 bases, the J end by 0 bases, with 15 bases between. Germline values: CDR1 SNHLY, CDR2 FYNNEI. The CDR3 covers 16 residues. The CDR3 nucleotides read TGTGCCAGCAGGGCTAGTCTAGCCAGCTCCTACAATGAGCAGTTCTTC. This gives the protein CASRASLASSYNEQFF.

The sample holds one count of this clone. The rearrangement links TRBV4-2 to TRBJ2-1; 10 nucleotides line up with TRBD2. CDR3 length: 18 residues. V lost 2 bases and J lost 6; bases outside the gene matches: 13. CDR1 and CDR2 from the germline V gene are LGHNA and YNFKEQ. This chain's CDR3 is CASSQRVAGGNPVNEQFF. The DNA of the CDR3 is TGTGCCAGCAGCCAACGGGTAGCGGGGGGCAATCCAGTCAATGAGCAGTTCTTC.

V is TRBV11-2 and J is TRBJ1-1; 9 nucleotides agree with TRBD1. J lost 1 base, V lost 3 bases, and 6 bases had no gene match. This CDR3 has 16 amino acids. Germline V gene sequence: CDR1 SGHAT, CDR2 FQNNGV. The CDR3 region is CASSFRGTGRNTEAFF. CDR3 nucleotides: TGTGCCAGCAGCTTTAGGGGGACAGGGAGGAACACTGAAGCTTTCTTT.

The V call is TRBV5-4, the J call TRBJ1-1, with a tentative D call TRBD1 (6 bases). CDR1 is SGHNT and CDR2 is YYREEE in the germline V gene (reference sequence). The CDR3 runs to 15 residues. Trimming removed 4 bases from V and 5 bases from J, with 18 bases in between. The CDR3 loop reads CASSPGASSGTEAFF. In DNA form, the CDR3 reads TGTGCCAGCAGCCCAGGGGCATCTTCGGGTACTGAAGCTTTCTTT.

The V call is TRBV5-1, the J call TRBJ2-7, with 7 bases identical to TRBD1. V gave up 3 bases and J gave up 5 bases; unmatched junction bases: 11. Looked up from germline, CDR1 is SGHRS and CDR2 is YFSETQ. The CDR3 sequence is 15 residues long. The CDR3 spells CASSSGTAQGDEQYF. The CDR3 nucleotides read TGCGCCAGCAGCTCAGGGACAGCGCAAGGGGACGAGCAGTACTTC. Supplemented by reference TRBV5-1 and TRBJ2-7, the full variable domain reads KAGVTQTPRYLIKTRGQQVTLSCSPISGHRSVSWYQQTPGQGLQFLFEYFSETQRNKGNFPGRFSGRQFSNSRSEMNVSTLELGDSALYLCASSSGTAQGDEQYFGPGTRLTVT.

About this clone itself: One end of the junction varies from germline; a read error may be responsible. The rearrangement links TRBV5-5 to TRBJ2-7; 15 positions match TRBD2. This CDR3 contains 17 residues. The V gene's germline CDR1 is SGHKS and CDR2 YYEKEE (reference sequence). The CDR3 DNA follows: TGTGCCAGCAGCTCTGGGACTAGCGGGGGGACAACCTACGGGCAGTACTTC. This sequence encodes CASSSGTSGGTTYGQYF. Variable domain in full (rest from reference TRBV5-5 and TRBJ2-7): DAGVTQSPTHLIKTRGQQVTLRCSPISGHKSVSWYQQVLGQGPQFIFQYYEKEERGRGNFPDRFSARQFPNYSSELNVNALLLGDSALYLCASSSGTSGGTTYGQYFGPGTRLTVT.

V and J are TRBV25-1 and TRBJ1-4; tentative D call: TRBD1 (6 bases). Germline V CDR1 and CDR2: MGHDK, SYGVNS. Trimming cost V 4 bases and J 5 bases, with 14 bases left between them. This CDR3 contains 15 residues. For the CDR3, the DNA is TGTGCCAGCAGTGCATCCGGGACAAGAAATGAAAAACTGTTTTTT. Its translation: CASSASGTRNEKLFF.

This clone came up a few times. The chain joins TRBV5-1 to TRBJ2-3; D possibly corresponds to TRBD2 (5 bases). Germline V gene data show CDR1 as SGHRS and CDR2 as YFSETQ. Trimming left V 2 bases short and J 3 bases short, with 10 bases between. The CDR3 extends over 14 amino acids. The DNA of the CDR3 is TGCGCCAGCAGCTTCCGGGGTAAAACAGATACGCAGTATTTT. Translation gives CASSFRGKTDTQYF.

This chain links TRBV6-5 with TRBJ1-1; 9 nucleotides match TRBD1. The CDR3 spans 14 residues. Germline CDR1 is MNHEY and CDR2 is SVGAGI. Trimming took 6 bases from V and 0 from J; bases not matched to a gene: 2. CDR3 sequence: CASRNRGLNTEAFF. DNA of the CDR3: TGTGCCAGCAGGAACAGGGGGCTGAACACTGAAGCTTTCTTT.